The 8 T cell receptor beta chains below all came from one sample that was sequenced in a study of radiotherapy plus CTLA-4 blockade in lung cancer. TCRdb keeps only in-frame clones here, not all; method: immunoSEQ multiplex PCR. Among roughly 130,000 clones, around 90% were seen once, and the ten largest hold approximately 7.2%. Material: peripheral blood, obtained from a patient treated with radiotherapy plus ipilimumab. The receptors originated from a human donor with non-small cell lung cancer that progressed on radiotherapy plus ipilimumab.

Only a few counts were recorded for this clone. The V gene is TRBV9, the J gene TRBJ2-5; no definite D call. This CDR3 region has 14 residues. V lost 2 bases, J lost 5 bases, and 13 bases lay in between. The germline gives CDR1 SGDLS, CDR2 YYNGEE. CDR3 nucleotides: TGTGCCAGCAGCGTTTCAGGAATTCTCGAGACCCAGTACTTC. Translating gives CASSVSGILETQYF.

The V and J genes are TRBV27 and TRBJ1-1; TRBD1 might be the D (5 bases). V was cut by 3 bases and J by 4 bases, with 15 bases left in between. The CDR3 contains 15 residues. Germline CDR1 and CDR2: MNHEY and SMNVEV (reference sequence). The CDR3 nucleotides read TGTGCCAGCAGTTTTTTAGCTTCAGGGTTCACTGAAGCTTTCTTT. Protein: CASSFLASGFTEAFF.

The chain is built from TRBV11-2 and TRBJ2-7, with 10 positions matching TRBD2. The CDR3 extends over 14 amino acids. With V trimmed by 5 bases and J by 7 bases, 8 bases remained unmatched. In germline, CDR1 is SGHAT, CDR2 FQNNGV. This chain's CDR3 is CASSPLAGVGEQYF. CDR3 DNA: TGTGCCAGCAGCCCCCTAGCGGGAGTAGGTGAGCAGTACTTC.

This chain links TRBV9 with TRBJ1-1; 9 bases map to TRBD1. The CDR3 is 15 amino acids. CDR1 and CDR2 from the germline V gene are SGDLS and YYNGEE. Losses at the gene ends were 3 bases for V and 3 bases for J; bases not matched to a gene: 6. The CDR3: CASSGLGQGDTEAFF. The CDR3 DNA sequence: TGTGCCAGCAGCGGGTTGGGACAGGGCGACACTGAAGCTTTCTTT.

This clone occurred once. In nucleotides, the CDR3 is TGTGCCAGCAGCCCGCACTTCAGCTCCTACAATGAGCAGTTCTTC. This gives the protein CASSPHFSSYNEQFF. The J gene is TRBJ2-1, the V gene TRBV9; D uncertain. From germline, CDR1 is SGDLS and CDR2 YYNGEE. V lost 4 bases and J lost 0, with 11 bases in between. The CDR3 sequence is 15 residues long.

The rearrangement uses TRBV15 and TRBJ1-4; maybe TRBD1 (6 bases). CDR3 length equals 14 residues. The germline V and J ends were trimmed by 8 bases and 8 bases, with 18 bases remaining between them. From germline, CDR1 is LNHNV and CDR2 YYDKDF (reference sequence). CDR3 residues: CATAYQRGGEKLFF. The CDR3 nucleotides read TGTGCCACCGCCTATCAGCGGGGGGGCGAAAAACTGTTTTTT.

The V call is TRBV5-6, the J call TRBJ1-1, with TRBD1 as a possible D gene (5 bases). The CDR3 has 16 residues. V lost 0 bases, J lost 5 bases, and 17 bases lay in between. Germline V CDR1 and CDR2: SGHDT, YYEEEE. The CDR3 sequence: CASSLVELGRGTEAFF. The CDR3 nucleotides are TGTGCCAGCAGCTTGGTTGAACTGGGGCGCGGGACTGAAGCTTTCTTT.

The rearrangement joins TRBV30 to TRBJ1-2; tentative D call: TRBD1 (5 bases). V lost 2 bases to trimming and J lost 4 bases, with 26 bases between them. CDR3 length equals 18 residues. Germline CDR1 GTSNPN, CDR2 SVGIG (reference sequence). CDR3 DNA sequence: TGTGCCTGGAGTCCCCCTGGACACCTTGAAGCGGCATTCTATGGCTACACCTTC. It encodes CAWSPPGHLEAAFYGYTF.